These T cell receptor beta chains were read from a single sample in a study of regulatory T cells in long-lasting Graves disease. Each CDR3 protein gets one entry after TCRdb re-called the multiplex PCR reads with MiXCR. This table has around 420,000 distinct CDR3 sequences, over 12% appearing once. This sample also appeared in a second study, on T cells in Graves' hyperthyroidism and ophthalmopathy.

This specimen was peripheral blood mononuclear cells (PBMCs), taken at new diagnosis, from a patient treated with antithyroid drugs. The source of these receptors is a woman aged 40 to 50 with Graves disease. Both conserved end residues are part of each CDR3. A D gene is named only where the DNA matches it firmly. Not every row has a clone size; where given, it reads once, few, many or a size class.

clone_size | j_call | v_call | d_call | cdr3_nt | cdr3_aa
many | TRBJ2-5 | TRBV11-2 | TRBD1 | TGTGCCAGCAGCTTAGTGGGGACAGGGGGCTCCGTCCAGTACTTC | CASSLVGTGGSVQYF
many | TRBJ1-2 | TRBV19 | TRBD1 | TGTGCCAGTAGTACCGAGGGACAGGGATCGTGGGGCTACACCTTC | CASSTEGQGSWGYTF
. | TRBJ2-7 | TRBV13 | . | TGTGCCAGCAGCTTAAGGGGGCGGGGGACTACCTACGAGCAGTACTTC | CASSLRGRGTTYEQYF
many | TRBJ2-7 | TRBV11-3 | . | TGTGCCAGCAGCTTAGATTGGGCGTCGGGCGAGCAGTACTTC | CASSLDWASGEQYF
. | TRBJ1-5 | TRBV19 | TRBD1 | TGTGCCAGTACAATAGGGACAGGTACCAAACAGCCCCAGCATTTT | CASTIGTGTKQPQHF
. | TRBJ1-1 | TRBV4-1 | . | TGCGCCAGCAGCCTTGGGAGGGGGTACACTGAAGCTTTCTTT | CASSLGRGYTEAFF
many | TRBJ2-1 | TRBV7-9 | TRBD2 | TGTGCCAGCCAAGATTTCGGACTAGCGGGTATTAATGAGCAGTTCTTC | CASQDFGLAGINEQFF
many | TRBJ2-4 | TRBV11-3 | TRBD1 | TGTGCCAGCAGCGACGACAGGGGTCAGAACATTCAGTACTTC | CASSDDRGQNIQYF
many | TRBJ1-1 | TRBV12-3/TRBV12-4 | . | TGTGCCAGCAGCTCATCCAAGAGCACTGAAGCTTTCTTT | CASSSSKSTEAFF
many | TRBJ2-1 | TRBV11-1 | TRBD2 | TGTGCCAGCAGCTTAGATGCCGGGACTAGCGGTACCGATGAGCAGTTCTTC | CASSLDAGTSGTDEQFF
many | TRBJ1-1 | TRBV12-3/TRBV12-4 | . | TGTGCCAGCAGTTTTGGAGATTTGGGGACTGAAGCTTTCTTT | CASSFGDLGTEAFF
many | TRBJ2-2 | TRBV24-1 | TRBD2 | TGTGCCACCAGTCAGGTGGGGCGCGGGACTAGCGGGAGGGCCTTGAACACCGGGGAGCTGTTTTTT | CATSQVGRGTSGRALNTGELFF
many | TRBJ1-2 | TRBV9 | . | TGTGCCAGCAGCGTAGAGTTCGGAGGCTATGGCTACACCTTC | CASSVEFGGYGYTF
many | TRBJ1-5 | TRBV10-3 | . | TGTGCCATCAGTGTAGATAGCAATCAGCCCCAGCATTTT | CAISVDSNQPQHF
many | TRBJ2-1 | TRBV11-3 | . | TGTGCCAGCAGCTTAGTATTGGACTCTCCCCAGTCTGAGCAGTTCTTC | CASSLVLDSPQSEQFF
. | TRBJ2-3 | TRBV15 | . | TGTGCCACCAGCCCCGTTTCTAGCACAGATACGCAGTATTTT | CATSPVSSTDTQYF
many | TRBJ1-1 | TRBV30 | TRBD1 | TGTGCCTGGAGACTGCCAGGGGGCTCGAACACTGAAGCTTTCTTT | CAWRLPGGSNTEAFF
. | TRBJ2-1 | TRBV24-1 | . | TGTGCCACCAGTGACCCCGGACTGGATGAGCAGTTCTTC | CATSDPGLDEQFF
many | TRBJ2-3 | TRBV3-1 | TRBD2 | TGTGCCAGCAGGTCGAGCGGGAGTTGGGATACGCAGTATTTT | CASRSSGSWDTQYF
. | TRBJ2-1 | TRBV20-1 | TRBD2 | TGCAGTGCTAGAGCCCTAGCGGGGGACTACAATGAGCAGTTCTTC | CSARALAGDYNEQFF
few | TRBJ2-7 | TRBV5-4 | . | TGTGCCAGCAGACTTGACGAACCGTCCTACGAGCAGTACTTC | CASRLDEPSYEQYF
. | TRBJ2-1 | TRBV24-1 | . | TGTGCCACCAGTGATTTATCAGGGGTGGGCCATGAGCAGTTCTTC | CATSDLSGVGHEQFF
many | TRBJ1-5 | TRBV2 | TRBD1 | TGTGCCAGTGCTCCCTCGGGACAGTACAATCAGCCCCAGCATTTT | CASAPSGQYNQPQHF
many | TRBJ2-1 | TRBV12-3/TRBV12-4 | TRBD2 | TGTGCCAGCAGTTCCTTTGGGGCTAGCGGGAGATCAAGCTCCTACAATGAGCAGTTCTTC | CASSSFGASGRSSSYNEQFF
few | TRBJ2-1 | TRBV7-9 | . | TGTGCCAGCAGCTTAGGAGGACACGGCCACAATGAGCAGTTCTTC | CASSLGGHGHNEQFF
many | TRBJ2-3 | TRBV7-2 | . | TGTGCCAGCAGCCCCCGCCCGGGACTGAGCACAGATACGCAGTATTTT | CASSPRPGLSTDTQYF
many | TRBJ2-7 | TRBV28 | TRBD1 | TGTGCCAGCAGTTCCCCTTCGACAGGGGGTAACTACGAGCAGTACTTC | CASSSPSTGGNYEQYF
. | TRBJ2-1 | TRBV9 | . | TGTGCCAGCAGCCCACCGACAGCCTCTTACAATGAGCAGTTCTTC | CASSPPTASYNEQFF
many | TRBJ2-7 | TRBV9 | . | TGTGCCAGCAGCCCCAGAGTGGGTTACGAGCAGTACTTC | CASSPRVGYEQYF
many | TRBJ1-6 | TRBV9 | . | TGTGCCAGCAGCGTATCACCGACAGCGAATTCACCCCTCCACTTT | CASSVSPTANSPLHF
many | TRBJ1-1 | TRBV28 | . | TGTGCCAGCAGTTCCCCCTCCGGGGTCTTAACTGAAGCTTTCTTT | CASSSPSGVLTEAFF
. | TRBJ2-1 | TRBV18 | TRBD2 | TGTGCCAGCTCACCCCTAGCGGGAGTGGCGTACAATGAGCAGTTCTTC | CASSPLAGVAYNEQFF
many | TRBJ1-1 | TRBV19 | . | TGTGCCAGTAGTATAGACGGGCAGGGCACTGAAGCTTTCTTT | CASSIDGQGTEAFF
. | TRBJ2-3 | TRBV27 | . | TGTGCCAGCAAACCTTTACTCACAGATACGCAGTATTTT | CASKPLLTDTQYF
many | TRBJ1-5 | TRBV7-3 | TRBD1 | TGTGCCAGCAGCAAACAAACAGGGGGCATCCCCAATCAGCCCCAGCATTTT | CASSKQTGGIPNQPQHF
many | TRBJ1-4 | TRBV2 | . | TGTGCCAGCAGGGTCAGCTCTAATGAAAAACTGTTTTTT | CASRVSSNEKLFF
. | TRBJ2-1 | TRBV15 | . | TGTGCCACCAGCCCCAAGGCGAGGGACCGCCCATACAATGAGCAGTTCTTC | CATSPKARDRPYNEQFF
many | TRBJ2-1 | TRBV5-1 | TRBD1 | TGCGCCAGCAGCTGGGGGGGACAGGGGGCCAATGAGCAGTTCTTC | CASSWGGQGANEQFF
. | TRBJ2-2 | TRBV18 | . | TGTGCCAGCTCACCGGTAGCGACCTGGAACACCGGGGAGCTGTTTTTT | CASSPVATWNTGELFF
many | TRBJ2-1 | TRBV6-1 | . | TGTGCCAGCAGTCCCTACCCGGGGCGCAATGAGCAGTTCTTC | CASSPYPGRNEQFF
many | TRBJ2-3 | TRBV27 | . | TGTGCCAGCAGTTTATGGGGAAGCACAGATACGCAGTATTTT | CASSLWGSTDTQYF
. | TRBJ2-1 | TRBV29-1 | . | TGCAGCGTTGAAGATCCTAGCAGCGAGCAGTTCTTC | CSVEDPSSEQFF
many | TRBJ2-7 | TRBV27 | . | TGTGCCAGCAAGGAACTCCGGGACTCGAGCGGTATCTACGAGCAGTACTTC | CASKELRDSSGIYEQYF
many | TRBJ2-5 | TRBV12-3/TRBV12-4 | TRBD1 | TGTGCCAGCCTAAGGACAGGGGCAGAGACCCAGTACTTC | CASLRTGAETQYF
many | TRBJ2-5 | TRBV6-2/TRBV6-3 | . | TGTGCCAGCAGTCGGAAGGGGGGGCCGGAGACCCAGTACTTC | CASSRKGGPETQYF
many | TRBJ2-5 | TRBV7-8 | . | TGTGCCAGCAGCCCGGGACTTCGTCAAGAGACCCAGTACTTC | CASSPGLRQETQYF
many | TRBJ1-2 | TRBV9 | TRBD1 | TGTGCCAGCAGCGGGACAGGGACATATGGCTACACCTTC | CASSGTGTYGYTF